This TCR beta chain originates from a study of graft-versus-host responses after intestinal transplantation (dated by TCRdb to the early 2020s). About the full investigation: The transplants that recipients got were multivisceral, liver-intestinal, or isolated intestinal. Anti-thymocyte globulin induction was given to all recipients, followed by maintenance tacrolimus and steroids for approximately three years. After intestinal transplantation, graft-versus-host and host-versus-graft alloreactive T cell clones in the graft, circulation and bone marrow were tracked using bulk TCR-beta CDR3 sequencing. To identify alloreactive clones, pre-transplant mixed lymphocyte reaction products were sequenced and compared with unstimulated pre-transplant donor and recipient T cells. A cohort of roughly 25 intestinal transplant recipients, including one retransplant, was enrolled, and a few patients lacking pretransplant specimens were excluded. Donor T cell macrochimerism was defined as a peak of at least 4% donor T cells among recipient peripheral blood mononuclear cells. Samples from a few later patients were sequenced in-house on an Illumina MiSeq with MiXCR processing rather than by the commercial service. The investigation overall reported the following: In patients with donor T cell macrochimerism, the allografts had high GvH to HvG T cell clonal ratios. GvH clones turned up in recipient bone marrow, with some appearing earlier in ileal mucosa or blood, a pattern consistent with an intestinal mucosal origin. The conclusions were limited by the relatively low number and heterogeneity of the intestinal transplant patients. Early after transplant, peak levels of circulating GvH clones were found to be associated with declines in HvG clones.

Turning to this clone: Its binding antigen is unknown. Base qualities are not recorded, but no much larger clone differs from it by a single base.

The library relied on the immunoSEQ multiplex PCR assay. For most patients, genomic DNA was isolated with the Qiagen DNeasy Blood and Tissue Kit and sent frozen to Adaptive Biotechnologies for TCR sequencing. For most patients, genomic DNA was subjected to high-throughput TCR-beta CDR3 sequencing by Adaptive Biotechnologies. The authors' analysis ran thus. Adaptive's ImmunoSEQ software was the source of the TCR sequencing data for 18 patients, while a few other patients were processed with MiXCR and VDJtools. To correct CD4 versus CD8 sorting errors, any sequence found in both subsets at a frequency ratio below 5:1 was removed. Because the origin of CDR3 nucleotide sequences shared between donor and recipient could not be assigned, those sequences were removed. At least 2-fold expansion over unstimulated cells and a minimum CFSE-low frequency of 0.002% (template counts) or 0.001% (read counts) were required for clones to be classified as alloreactive. Clones were considered mappable if detected in sequenced pre-transplant spleen, lymph node, or MLR CFSE-low populations of the donor or recipient. Cumulative frequency of alloreactive clones was calculated as a percentage of all sequences weighted by copy number. TCRdb holds this immuneACCESS table with in-frame rearrangements only. Some clones are missing; in checked studies, unresolved V genes explain under half, and the rest has no known cause. V and J calls and clone size are as listed in that table; D and trimming were resolved from the DNA. Here the sample has around 100,000 clones; just over 90% occur a single time. The ten largest account for 0.2% to 0.25% of the sample.

The CDR3 goes from the cysteine to the phenylalanine over 14 residues. Only the CDR3 DNA is retained, 42 bases long and in frame from the first base. For CDR1 and CDR2, the germline V gene lists SQVTM and ANQGSEA. The V end loses 0 bases and the J end loses 7 bases, and a stretch of 15 bases separates them. The sample's time point label, decoded: cells obtained before transplantation from donor or recipient. CD3+CD4+ and CD3+CD8+ populations were FACS-sorted from unstimulated pre-transplant donor and recipient cells taken from spleen or lymph nodes. The chain couples TRBV29-1 to TRBJ1-1; the D gene is perhaps TRBD1, from 5 matching bases. Here the sequenced sample was unstimulated CD4+ T cells sorted from spleen or lymph node cells, taken before transplant. The origin of this receptor is a human donor who was the organ donor for an intestinal transplant. The nucleotide sequence is TGCAGCGTTGAAGATCTTGGGGCAGGGAGTGAAGCTTTCTTT. This sequence encodes CSVEDLGAGSEAFF.